The clone carrying this TCR beta chain was found a few times. The antigen remains unidentified. The data are from a study of human T cells and chemical hapten exposure. Points from the study as a whole: DPC sensitization left the count of TCRs above 1 in 1000 unchanged.

TCRdb re-called the RACE reads through MiXCR, storing one row per CDR3 protein. This repertoire shows fewer than 80,000 distinct CDR3 sequences, approximately 10% found once; its top ten account for about 2.3%. The germline gives CDR1 WSHSY, CDR2 SAAADI. CDR3 size: 13 residues. Trimming left V 6 bases short and J 5 bases short, with 11 bases between. Time point defined: patch test 3, about 24 weeks after DPC sensitization. Treatment indicated: therapeutic diphenylcyclopropenone sensitization with weekly scalp DPC. The rearrangement joins TRBV10-2 to TRBJ2-1; TRBD2 is a possible D gene (7 bases). The source is a woman aged 25 to 39 with alopecia areata. Some clones in this sample may be carry-over from other donors' samples. Sequenced here: whole blood, sampled in connection with sensitization to the hapten diphenylcyclopropenone (DPC). The CDR3 sequence is CASRKGGDNEQFF. The DNA for the CDR3 is TGCGCCAGCAGGAAGGGGGGGGACAATGAGCAGTTCTTC.